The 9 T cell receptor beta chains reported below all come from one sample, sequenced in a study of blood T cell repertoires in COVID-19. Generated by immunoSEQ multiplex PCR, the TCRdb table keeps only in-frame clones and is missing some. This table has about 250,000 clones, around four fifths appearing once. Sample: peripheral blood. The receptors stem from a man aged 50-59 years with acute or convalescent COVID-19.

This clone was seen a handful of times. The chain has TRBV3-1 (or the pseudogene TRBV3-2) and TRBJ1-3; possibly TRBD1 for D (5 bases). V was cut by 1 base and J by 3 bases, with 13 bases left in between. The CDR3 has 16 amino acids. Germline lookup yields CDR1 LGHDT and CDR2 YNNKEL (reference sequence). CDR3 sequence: CASSQGRRGFGNTIYF. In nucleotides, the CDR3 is TGTGCCAGCAGCCAAGGAAGAAGGGGCTTTGGAAACACCATATATTTT.

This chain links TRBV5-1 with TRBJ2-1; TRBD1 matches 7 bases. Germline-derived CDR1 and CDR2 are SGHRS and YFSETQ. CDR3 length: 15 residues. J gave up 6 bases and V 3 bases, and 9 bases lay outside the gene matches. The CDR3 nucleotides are TGCGCCAGCAGCTCCCCCGTGACAGGGTTCAATGAGCAGTTCTTC. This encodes CASSSPVTGFNEQFF. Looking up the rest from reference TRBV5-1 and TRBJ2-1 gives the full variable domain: KAGVTQTPRYLIKTRGQQVTLSCSPISGHRSVSWYQQTPGQGLQFLFEYFSETQRNKGNFPGRFSGRQFSNSRSEMNVSTLELGDSALYLCASSSPVTGFNEQFFGPGTRLTVL.

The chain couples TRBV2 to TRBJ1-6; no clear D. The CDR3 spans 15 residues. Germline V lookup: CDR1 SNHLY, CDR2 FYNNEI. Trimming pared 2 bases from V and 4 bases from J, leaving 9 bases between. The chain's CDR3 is CASSESGDYNSPLHF. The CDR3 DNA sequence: TGTGCCAGCAGTGAATCGGGAGATTATAATTCACCCCTCCACTTT. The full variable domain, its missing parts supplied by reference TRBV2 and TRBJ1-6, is EPEVTQTPSHQVTQMGQEVILRCVPISNHLYFYWYRQILGQKVEFLVSFYNNEISEKSEIFDDQFSVERPDGSNFTLKIRSTKLEDSAMYFCASSESGDYNSPLHFGNGTRLTVT.

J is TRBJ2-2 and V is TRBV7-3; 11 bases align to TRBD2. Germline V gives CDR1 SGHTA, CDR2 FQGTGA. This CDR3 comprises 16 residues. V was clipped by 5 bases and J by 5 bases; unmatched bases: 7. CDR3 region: CASSIGLAGGTGELFF. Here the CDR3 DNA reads TGTGCCAGCAGCATCGGACTAGCGGGTGGTACCGGGGAGCTGTTTTTT.

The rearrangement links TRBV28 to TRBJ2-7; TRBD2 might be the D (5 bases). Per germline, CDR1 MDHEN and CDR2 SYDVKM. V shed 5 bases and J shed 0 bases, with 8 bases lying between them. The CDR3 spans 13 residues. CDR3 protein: CASSPGGSYEQYF. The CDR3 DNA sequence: TGTGCCAGCAGTCCCGGAGGCTCCTACGAGCAGTACTTC. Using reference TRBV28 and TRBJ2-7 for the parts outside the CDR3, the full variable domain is DVKVTQSSRYLVKRTGEKVFLECVQDMDHENMFWYRQDPGLGLRLIYFSYDVKMKEKGDIPEGYSVSREKKERFSLILESASTNQTSMYLCASSPGGSYEQYFGPGTRLTVT.

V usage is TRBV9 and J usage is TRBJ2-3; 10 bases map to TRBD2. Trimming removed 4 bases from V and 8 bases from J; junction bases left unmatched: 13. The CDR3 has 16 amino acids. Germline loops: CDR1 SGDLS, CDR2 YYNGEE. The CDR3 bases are TGTGCCAGCAGCTTCCGGACTAGCGGAGGGGGAGGTACGCAGTATTTT. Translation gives CASSFRTSGGGGTQYF.

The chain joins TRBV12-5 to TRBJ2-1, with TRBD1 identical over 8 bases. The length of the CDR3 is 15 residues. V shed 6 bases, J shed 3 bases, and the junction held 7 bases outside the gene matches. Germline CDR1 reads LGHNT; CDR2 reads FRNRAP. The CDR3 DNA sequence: TGTGCTAGTGGCTCCGGGACAGGCGTCTACAATGAGCAGTTCTTC. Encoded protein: CASGSGTGVYNEQFF.

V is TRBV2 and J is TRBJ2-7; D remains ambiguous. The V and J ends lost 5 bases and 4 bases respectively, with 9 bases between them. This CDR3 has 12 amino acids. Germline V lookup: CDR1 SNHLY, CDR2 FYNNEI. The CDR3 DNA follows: TGTGCCAGCAGTTATGACTGGTACGAGCAGTACTTC. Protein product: CASSYDWYEQYF.

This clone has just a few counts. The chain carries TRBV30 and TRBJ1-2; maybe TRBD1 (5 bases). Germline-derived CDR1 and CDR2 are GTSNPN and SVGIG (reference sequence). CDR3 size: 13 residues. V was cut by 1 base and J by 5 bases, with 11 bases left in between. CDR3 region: CAWSGGVRYGYTF. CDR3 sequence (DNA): TGTGCCTGGAGTGGGGGGGTCCGGTATGGCTACACCTTC.